The text below deals with one TCR beta chain. Deletions cut 1 base from V and 5 bases from J, with 15 bases between. The CDR3 has 15 amino acids. The germline V gene encodes CDR1 SGHVS and CDR2 FQNEAQ. TCRdb used MiXCR to reprocess the RACE reads, holding one entry per CDR3 protein. The sample contains 120,000 to 150,000 distinct CDR3 sequences, 10% to 15% of which appear only once. These data come from a study of human T cells and chemical hapten exposure. Time point specified: patch test 2, 6 weeks after DPC sensitization. The treatment: therapeutic diphenylcyclopropenone sensitization with weekly scalp DPC.

The sequence came from a woman aged 45-65 years with alopecia areata. Some clones in this sample may be carry-over from other donors' samples. Sample: whole blood, taken in connection with sensitization to the hapten diphenylcyclopropenone (DPC). The chain is built from TRBV7-8 and TRBJ2-7; D might be TRBD1 or TRBD2, each matching 5 bases. The CDR3 region is CASSLVGTQIDEQYF. For the CDR3, the DNA is TGTGCCAGCAGCTTAGTGGGGACGCAGATCGACGAGCAGTACTTC.